One TCR beta chain is described in this entry. Its antigen remains unknown. Expressed TCRB transcripts were sequenced, since all the RNA that had been isolated was reverse transcribed. TCRdb's table, derived via immunoSEQ multiplex PCR, lists solely in-frame clones and lacks some. Of 850,000 to 900,000 clones in the sample, about 17% were seen once. Each donor gave one heparinised blood draw averaging roughly 100 mL. Using CD45RO/CCR7/CD25/CD127/CD95/CD27, CD4+ naive, central memory, regulatory and stem cell-like memory cells were sorted. CDR1 is LNHDA and CDR2 is SQIVND in the germline V gene (reference sequence). The germline V and J ends were trimmed by 0 bases and 10 bases, with 10 bases remaining between them. CDR3 size: 13 residues. The data were obtained in a study of beta chain features in type 1 diabetes. Overall study context: Sorted cells examined across all samples numbered more than 100 million.

General study results and limits: The question of HLA type influencing TCRB rearrangement was one that remained unresolved here.

Source material: naive CD4+ T cells from blood. The chain carries TRBV19 and TRBJ2-1, with D uncertain. The receptor was derived from a woman under 30 in good health. The CDR3 DNA follows: TGTGCCAGTAGTATAGATCCCGAAGGGGAGCAGTTCTTC. It codes for CASSIDPEGEQFF.